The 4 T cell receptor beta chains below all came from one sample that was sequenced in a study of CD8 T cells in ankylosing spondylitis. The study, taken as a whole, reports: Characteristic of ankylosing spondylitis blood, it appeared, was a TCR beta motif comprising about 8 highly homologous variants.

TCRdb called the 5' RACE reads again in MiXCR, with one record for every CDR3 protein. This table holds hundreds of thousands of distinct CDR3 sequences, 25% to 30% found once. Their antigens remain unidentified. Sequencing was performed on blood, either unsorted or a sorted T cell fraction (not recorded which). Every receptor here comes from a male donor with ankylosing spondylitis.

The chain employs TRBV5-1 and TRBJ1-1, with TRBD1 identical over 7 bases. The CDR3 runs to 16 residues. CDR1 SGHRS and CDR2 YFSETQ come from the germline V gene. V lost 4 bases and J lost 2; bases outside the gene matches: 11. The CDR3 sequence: CASSPITGAGNTEAFF. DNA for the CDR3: TGCGCCAGCAGCCCCATAACAGGGGCAGGCAACACTGAAGCTTTCTTT.

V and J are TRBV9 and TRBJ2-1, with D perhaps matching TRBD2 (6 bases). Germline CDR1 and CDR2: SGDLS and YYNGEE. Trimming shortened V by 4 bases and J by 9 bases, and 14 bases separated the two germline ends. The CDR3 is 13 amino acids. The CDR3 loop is CASSTRTISEQFF. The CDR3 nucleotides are TGTGCCAGCAGCACCCGGACTATTTCTGAGCAGTTCTTC.

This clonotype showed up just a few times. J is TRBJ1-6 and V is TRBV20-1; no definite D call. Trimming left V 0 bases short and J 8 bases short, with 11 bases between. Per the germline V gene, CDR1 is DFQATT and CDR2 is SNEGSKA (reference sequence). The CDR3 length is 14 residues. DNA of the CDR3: TGCAGTGCTAGAGATCACGGACGGTATTCACCCCTCCACTTT. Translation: CSARDHGRYSPLHF.

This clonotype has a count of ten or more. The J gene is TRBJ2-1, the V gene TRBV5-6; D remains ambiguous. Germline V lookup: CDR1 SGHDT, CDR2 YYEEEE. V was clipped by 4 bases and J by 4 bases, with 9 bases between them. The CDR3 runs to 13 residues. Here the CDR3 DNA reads TGTGCCAGCAGCACGGACCTTTACAATGAGCAGTTCTTC. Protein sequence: CASSTDLYNEQFF. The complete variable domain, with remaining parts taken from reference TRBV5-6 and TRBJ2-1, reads DAGVTQSPTHLIKTRGQQVTLRCSPKSGHDTVSWYQQALGQGPQFIFQYYEEEERQRGNFPDRFSGHQFPNYSSELNVNALLLGDSALYLCASSTDLYNEQFFGPGTRLTVL.